These 29 T cell receptor beta chains were sequenced from one sample in a study of OX40 agonist ivuxolimab in advanced cancers. The library relied on the immunoSEQ multiplex PCR assay. In TCRdb, the immuneACCESS table is reduced to in-frame sequences with V and J assigned. These tables do not hold every clone; where another copy was compared, an unresolved V gene accounts for under half, and the others remain unexplained. The sample records fewer than 90,000 clones, around 90% of which are singletons. The ten top clones hold 2.3% of the sample. This specimen was CD4+ or CD8+ T cells sorted from blood, taken in a trial of the OX40 agonist ivuxolimab. These receptors all come from an adult with an advanced solid tumor such as melanoma, head and neck, liver or kidney cancer.

This chain connects TRBV4-3 to TRBJ2-3, with D perhaps matching TRBD2 (5 bases). V was shortened by 2 bases and J by 4 bases, with 13 bases between the two germline ends. The germline V gene has CDR1 LGHNA and CDR2 YSLEER. This CDR3 has 15 residues. The CDR3 DNA reads as TGCGCCAGCAGCCAAACCCCGGGGTCGGCAGATACGCAGTATTTT. Its translation is CASSQTPGSADTQYF.

The chain couples TRBV28 to TRBJ2-7, with no clear D. The CDR3 runs to 12 residues. Germline V gene sequence: CDR1 MDHEN, CDR2 SYDVKM. Trimming stripped 6 bases from V and 3 bases from J, with 9 bases between. In nucleotides, the CDR3 is TGTGCCAGCAGGGGGATAAACTACGAGCAGTACTTC. This translates into CASRGINYEQYF. Filled out from reference TRBV28 and TRBJ2-7, the complete variable domain reads DVKVTQSSRYLVKRTGEKVFLECVQDMDHENMFWYRQDPGLGLRLIYFSYDVKMKEKGDIPEGYSVSREKKERFSLILESASTNQTSMYLCASRGINYEQYFGPGTRLTVT.

The chain links TRBV19 to TRBJ1-2; 8 bases are shared with TRBD1. Germline CDR1 is LNHDA and CDR2 is SQIVND (reference sequence). The CDR3 totals 14 residues. Trimming removed 6 bases from V and 4 bases from J; junction bases left unmatched: 7. CDR3 nucleotide sequence: TGTGCCAGTAGGGGCCAGGGGGCTAGCTATGGCTACACCTTC. Translated, it gives CASRGQGASYGYTF. The full variable domain, its missing parts supplied by reference TRBV19 and TRBJ1-2, is DGGITQSPKYLFRKEGQNVTLSCEQNLNHDAMYWYRQDPGQGLRLIYYSQIVNDFQKGDIAEGYSVSREKKESFPLTVTSAQKNPTAFYLCASRGQGASYGYTFGSGTRLTVV.

The chain recombines TRBV5-1 with TRBJ2-1; 7 bases are a match to TRBD2. CDR1 and CDR2 from the germline V gene are SGHRS and YFSETQ. Trimming took 5 bases from V and 3 from J; bases not matched to a gene: 8. The CDR3 is 15 amino acids. DNA for the CDR3: TGCGCCAGCAGTAGTTCGCAGCGGGGCTACAATGAGCAGTTCTTC. It codes for CASSSSQRGYNEQFF.

This chain connects TRBV29-1 to TRBJ1-5; D is undetermined. V was trimmed by 6 bases and J by 0 bases, leaving 12 bases between them. Germline CDR1 reads SQVTM; CDR2 reads ANQGSEA. The CDR3 runs to 14 residues. CDR3 protein: CSVKWGDSNQPQHF. CDR3 sequence (DNA): TGCAGCGTAAAGTGGGGAGATAGCAATCAGCCCCAGCATTTT.

The chain couples TRBV6-6 to TRBJ2-7; the match to TRBD2 covers 7 bases. Germline CDR1 and CDR2: MNHNY and SVGAGI (reference sequence). V lost 7 bases and J lost 4; bases outside the gene matches: 7. The CDR3 has 13 amino acids. The chain's CDR3 is CASTAGDWYEQYF. DNA of the CDR3: TGTGCCAGCACCGCGGGGGATTGGTACGAGCAGTACTTC.

This clone was counted once. The V gene is TRBV19, the J gene TRBJ1-5; 11 bases align to TRBD1. With 4 bases clipped from V and 2 bases from J, the junction kept 10 bases outside the gene matches. CDR1 LNHDA and CDR2 SQIVND come from the germline V gene (reference sequence). This CDR3 is built from 18 residues. DNA for the CDR3: TGTGCCAGTAGTACGCGTGAGGGACAGGGGGTTCGCAATCAGCCCCAGCATTTT. Its translation is CASSTREGQGVRNQPQHF.

V and J are TRBV2 and TRBJ2-3; 7 nucleotides align to TRBD1. The CDR3 consists of 14 residues. Trimming at V came to 5 bases and at J to 2 bases, leaving 4 bases not matched to a gene. The germline gives CDR1 SNHLY, CDR2 FYNNEI. The CDR3 nucleotides read TGTGCCAGCAGTAGAGACAGGGCCACAGATACGCAGTATTTT. Translation: CASSRDRATDTQYF.

This sequence joins TRBV10-3 and TRBJ2-7; D is possibly TRBD2 (6 bases). Per the germline V gene, CDR1 is ENHRY and CDR2 is SYGVKD. Trimming shortened V by 3 bases and J by 6 bases, and 18 bases separated the two germline ends. The CDR3 sequence is 15 residues long. The CDR3, as DNA: TGTGCCATCAGTGAACGGGACTCCCGCTTCGCCGAGCAGTACTTC. Protein product: CAISERDSRFAEQYF.

This chain connects TRBV28 to TRBJ1-5; TRBD1 aligns across 10 bases. The germline V gene has CDR1 MDHEN and CDR2 SYDVKM. After removal of 5 bases from V and 7 bases from J, the junction contained 11 bases not matched to a gene. The CDR3 has 16 residues. Here the CDR3 DNA reads TGTGCCAGCAGTGCGAAGACAGGGGGCGTAGGCCAGCCCCAGCATTTT. Protein product: CASSAKTGGVGQPQHF.

This clone occurred once. J is TRBJ2-7 and V is TRBV11-3; D gene ambiguous. The CDR3 covers 13 residues. The V gene's germline CDR1 is SGHNT and CDR2 YENEEA. The V gene lost 2 bases and the J gene lost 1 base, with 6 bases spanning the gap. CDR3 protein: CASSLPGSYEQYF. For the CDR3, the DNA is TGTGCCAGCAGCTTACCAGGTTCCTACGAGCAGTACTTC.

The chain is built from TRBV7-2 and TRBJ2-5, with 9 bases that match TRBD2. The CDR3 runs 15 residues. Germline trimming cut 1 base from V and 5 bases from J; bases unmatched to any gene: 5. Germline loops: CDR1 SGHTA, CDR2 FQGNSA. CDR3: CASSLGSAGGETQYF. The CDR3 nucleotides are TGTGCCAGCAGCTTAGGGTCGGCGGGAGGGGAGACCCAGTACTTC.

The chain is built from TRBV4-3 and TRBJ2-7; 9 bases align to TRBD2. Germline lookup yields CDR1 LGHNA and CDR2 YSLEER. There are 14 residues in the CDR3. V lost 4 bases and J lost 2; bases outside the gene matches: 3. The CDR3 sequence is CASSPTSGPYEQYF. Here the CDR3 DNA reads TGCGCCAGCAGCCCGACTAGCGGTCCCTACGAGCAGTACTTC.

The chain links TRBV6-6 to TRBJ2-5; the D gene is possibly TRBD2 (6 bases). The closer fit of TRBJ2-7 to the DNA end suggests the J call may be wrong. The germline gives CDR1 MNHNY, CDR2 SVGAGI (reference sequence). The CDR3 runs to 15 residues. CDR3 DNA sequence: TGTGCCAGCAGGGAGGGTGCTTGGGAATCCTACGAGCAGTACTTC. It translates to CASREGAWESYEQYF.

This chain uses TRBV28 with TRBJ2-7; no firm D call. V was cut by 4 bases and J by 4 bases, with 11 bases left in between. CDR1 and CDR2 from the germline V gene are MDHEN and SYDVKM. The CDR3 runs 13 residues. DNA of the CDR3: TGTGCCAGCAGTTCCACCCCGGAGTACGAGCAGTACTTC. Amino acid sequence: CASSSTPEYEQYF.

J is TRBJ1-2 and V is TRBV2; no firm D call. The CDR3 is 13 residues long. Germline V gene sequence: CDR1 SNHLY, CDR2 FYNNEI. V lost 5 bases, J lost 3 bases, and 10 bases lay in between. The CDR3 reads CASSTGPHYGYTF. In DNA form, the CDR3 reads TGTGCCAGCAGTACGGGTCCTCACTATGGCTACACCTTC.

This chain joins TRBV19 and TRBJ1-5, with unresolved D. Germline CDR1 LNHDA, CDR2 SQIVND (reference sequence). Trimming shortened V by 3 bases and J by 3 bases, and 9 bases separated the two germline ends. The CDR3 covers 14 residues. The CDR3 here is CASSINRPNQPQHF. CDR3 coding DNA: TGTGCCAGTAGTATTAACAGACCCAATCAGCCCCAGCATTTT.

The V and J genes are TRBV10-2 and TRBJ2-5; 7 bases align to TRBD2. The CDR3 length is 15 residues. The V and J ends lost 0 bases and 5 bases, in that order; junction bases with no gene match: 6. Germline CDR1 reads WSHSY; CDR2 reads SAAADI. The CDR3 DNA reads TGCGCCAGCAGTGAGTCGGGGACTATAGTGGAGACCCAGTACTTC. This translates into CASSESGTIVETQYF.

This clone occurred once. V gene TRBV4-1 combines with J gene TRBJ2-5, with 10 nucleotides matching TRBD1. The CDR3 spans 16 residues. The V gene end was trimmed by 0 bases and the J gene end by 5 bases; junction bases not matched to a gene: 6. Germline-derived CDR1 and CDR2 are MGHRA and YSYEKL. Written as DNA, the CDR3 is TGCGCCAGCAGCCAAGATGGGACAGGGGTTCGGGAGACCCAGTACTTC. It translates to CASSQDGTGVRETQYF.

DNA for the CDR3: TGTGCCAGCAGCTTAGATTCGGGGGGGTTCTACGAGCAGTACTTC. Translating it yields CASSLDSGGFYEQYF. This sequence joins TRBV7-9 and TRBJ2-7, with 8 bases that match TRBD2. V was clipped by 1 base and J by 3 bases; unmatched bases: 5. This CDR3 is 15 amino acids long. Germline V gene sequence: CDR1 SEHNR, CDR2 FQNEAQ (reference sequence).

The chain couples TRBV20-1 to TRBJ2-7, with 7 bases fitting TRBD1. Trimming removed 7 bases from V and 3 bases from J; junction bases left unmatched: 3. CDR1 and CDR2 (germline): DFQATT, SNEGSKA (reference sequence). The CDR3 spans 11 residues. The CDR3 spells CSVGTDYEQYF. The CDR3 bases are TGCAGTGTCGGGACAGACTACGAGCAGTACTTC.

This clone was counted a single time. This chain uses TRBV7-9 with TRBJ2-7; unclear D gene. Trimming removed 2 bases from V and 11 bases from J, with 16 bases in between. The germline V gene encodes CDR1 SEHNR and CDR2 FQNEAQ (reference sequence). The CDR3 consists of 13 residues. The CDR3 sequence: CASSLHSRPFEYF. The CDR3 nucleotides are TGTGCCAGCAGCTTACACAGTCGACCATTCGAGTACTTC.

The rearrangement joins TRBV5-4 to TRBJ2-7, with TRBD1 identical over 11 bases. The germline V gene encodes CDR1 SGHNT and CDR2 YYREEE (reference sequence). Trimming took 4 bases from V and 7 from J; bases not matched to a gene: 10. This CDR3 is 15 amino acids long. CDR3 sequence: CASSPRQDRGREQYF. The DNA of the CDR3 is TGTGCCAGCAGCCCCCGTCAGGACAGGGGGCGTGAGCAGTACTTC.

The chain carries TRBV7-9 and TRBJ1-3; D is perhaps TRBD1 (5 bases). The CDR3 runs to 15 residues. Germline V gene lookup returns CDR1 SEHNR and CDR2 FQNEAQ (reference sequence). V was shortened by 6 bases and J by 3 bases, with 15 bases between the two germline ends. CDR3 nucleotides: TGTGCCAGCAGTCCGAAGGCGGGGGGTGGAAACACCATATATTTT. Protein product: CASSPKAGGGNTIYF.

V usage is TRBV11-3 and J usage is TRBJ1-1; D not resolved. Trimming removed 2 bases at V and 3 bases at J, with 7 bases between. The CDR3 sequence is 13 residues long. The V gene's germline CDR1 is SGHNT and CDR2 YENEEA. DNA for the CDR3: TGTGCCAGCAGCTTACGCCTGGACACTGAAGCTTTCTTT. It encodes CASSLRLDTEAFF.

The CDR3 spells CASSPAQGTYYGYTF. The CDR3 region has the DNA TGTGCCAGCAGCCCGGCACAGGGGACCTACTATGGCTACACCTTC. The chain is built from TRBV11-2 and TRBJ1-2; the match to TRBD1 covers 7 bases. The J segment lost 3 bases and the V segment lost 5 bases, leaving 9 bases of the junction unmatched. The CDR3 has 15 residues. Germline-derived CDR1 and CDR2 are SGHAT and FQNNGV.

The rearrangement uses TRBV14 and TRBJ2-5; D is ambiguous. V was trimmed by 2 bases and J by 5 bases, leaving 6 bases between them. The germline CDR1 and CDR2 sequences are SGHDN and FVKESK. The CDR3 runs to 12 residues. CDR3 bases: TGTGCCAGCAGCCAACTAACGGAGACCCAGTACTTC. Its protein product is CASSQLTETQYF.

The chain links TRBV11-2 to TRBJ2-5, with 7 bases aligning to TRBD1. The germline gives CDR1 SGHAT, CDR2 FQNNGV. Trimming cost V 8 bases and J 4 bases; bases outside gene matches: 7. This CDR3 spans 13 amino acids. CDR3 DNA sequence: TGTGCCAGCCGCACGGACAGGTCAGAGACCCAGTACTTC. It specifies CASRTDRSETQYF.

The V and J genes are TRBV9 and TRBJ2-1, with D tentatively TRBD1 (6 bases). CDR3 size: 15 residues. V was shortened by 0 bases and J by 3 bases, with 10 bases between the two germline ends. CDR1 is SGDLS, CDR2 YYNGEE, per germline. The CDR3 nucleotides are TGTGCCAGCAGCGTAGTGGGGACAAGCTACAATGAGCAGTTCTTC. Its translation: CASSVVGTSYNEQFF.